The sequence of this TCR beta chain was determined in a study of T cell responses to AZD1222 COVID-19 vaccine. A remark on this clone: Antigen: not known.

Study-level points and caveats: At baseline, just six AZD1222 recipients tested seropositive. At 160-218 and 743-854, vaccine-associated CD4 TCRs were dominant, and they spanned spike. White British ancestry dominated among donors, who included more females, and clonal diversity was possibly underestimated.

Trimming shortened V by 5 bases and J by 0 bases, and 8 bases separated the two germline ends. The length of the CDR3 is 14 residues. Germline V gene lookup returns CDR1 MGHRA and CDR2 YSYEKL. TCRdb keeps only in-frame clones here, not all; method: immunoSEQ multiplex PCR. The sample lists approximately 150,000 clones, about 91% seen once, with approximately 0.98% in the top ten. Here the sequenced sample was peripheral blood, taken 28 days after the second AZD1222 dose. This receptor was identified in an adult who received the AZD1222 COVID-19 vaccine. This chain joins TRBV4-1 and TRBJ2-1; D unclear. As DNA, the CDR3 is TGCGCCAGCAGCTTCAGCAGCTCCTACAATGAGCAGTTCTTC. This codes for CASSFSSSYNEQFF.